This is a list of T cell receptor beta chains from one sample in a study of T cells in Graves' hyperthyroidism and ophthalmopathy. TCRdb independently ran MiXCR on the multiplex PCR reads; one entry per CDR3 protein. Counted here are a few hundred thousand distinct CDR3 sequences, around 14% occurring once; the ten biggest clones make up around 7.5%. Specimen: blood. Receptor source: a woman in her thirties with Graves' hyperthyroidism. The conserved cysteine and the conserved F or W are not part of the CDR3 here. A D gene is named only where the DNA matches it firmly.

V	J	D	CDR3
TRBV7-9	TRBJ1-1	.	ASSLARGAF
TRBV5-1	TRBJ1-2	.	ASSLENYYGYT
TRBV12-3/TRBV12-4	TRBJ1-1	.	ASSFAGANTEAF
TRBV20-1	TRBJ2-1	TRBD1	SASSQGASAYNEQF
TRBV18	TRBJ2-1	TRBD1	ASSPLGQVASYNEQF
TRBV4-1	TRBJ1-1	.	ASSHRTAIEAF
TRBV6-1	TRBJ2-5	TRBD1	ASGRDRQETQY
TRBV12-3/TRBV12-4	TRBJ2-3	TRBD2	ASSPPWTSRPPDTQY
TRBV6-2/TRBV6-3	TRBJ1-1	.	ASSYLGTGKGDTEAF
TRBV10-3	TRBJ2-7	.	AISERYFGEQY
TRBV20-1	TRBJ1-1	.	SARLPGRLNTEAF
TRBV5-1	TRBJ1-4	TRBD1	ASSTLTGSEKLF
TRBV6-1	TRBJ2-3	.	ASSAAVSTDTQY
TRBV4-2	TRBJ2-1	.	ASSQTIDEQF
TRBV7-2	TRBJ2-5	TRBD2	ASSRKFTVAGGEETQY
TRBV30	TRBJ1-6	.	AWMPGLLYNSPLH
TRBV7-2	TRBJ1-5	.	ASSLAPDSNQPQH
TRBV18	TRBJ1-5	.	ASSPPSGISNQPQH
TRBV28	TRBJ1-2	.	ASARTDGYT
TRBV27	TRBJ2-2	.	ASRSGTPGTGELF
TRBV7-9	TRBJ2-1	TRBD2	ASSPRTSGGHDIKQF
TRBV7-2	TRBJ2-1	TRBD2	ASSTGLAGVHNEQF
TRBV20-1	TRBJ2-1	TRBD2	SARGREGWGDEQF
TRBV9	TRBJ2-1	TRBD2	ASSVALLAGDEQF
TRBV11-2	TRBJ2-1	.	ASSSRGNLYNEQF
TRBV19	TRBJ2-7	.	ASSLTGGHQAYEQY
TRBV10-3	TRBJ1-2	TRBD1	ATETGVRGYGYT
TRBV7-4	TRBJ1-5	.	ASSPGAGLSNQPKH
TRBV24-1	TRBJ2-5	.	ATSDPIDTHQETQY
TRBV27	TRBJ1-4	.	ASSAWGLATNEKLF
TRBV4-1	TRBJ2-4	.	ASSHIGGGAKNIQY
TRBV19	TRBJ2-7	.	ASSMIGHEQY
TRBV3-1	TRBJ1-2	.	ASSQGRDSYT
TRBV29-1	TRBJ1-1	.	SVGGRNTEAF
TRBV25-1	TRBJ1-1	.	ASSEYEGWNTEAF
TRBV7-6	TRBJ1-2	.	ASSEGDSGGGYT
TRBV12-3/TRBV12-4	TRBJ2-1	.	ASNPDIGRNSYNEQF
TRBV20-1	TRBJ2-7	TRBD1	SARDSDRGLREQY
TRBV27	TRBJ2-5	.	ASARGGETQY
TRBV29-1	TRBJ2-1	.	SAHRPIYEQF
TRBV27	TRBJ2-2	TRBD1	ASSSTRQGVLLRTGELF
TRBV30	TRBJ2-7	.	AWNSAIGFAYEQY
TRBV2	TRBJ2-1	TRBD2	ASDRELAGGAYNEQF
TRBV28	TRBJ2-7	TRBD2	ASRGGGLGEVYEQY
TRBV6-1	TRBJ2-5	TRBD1	ASSEPIEDRVFQETQY
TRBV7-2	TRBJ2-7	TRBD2	ASSLLAGTSYEQY
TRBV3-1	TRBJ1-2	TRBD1	ASSPGQGAGGYT
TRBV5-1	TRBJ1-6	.	ASSLGDHNSPLH